This TCR beta chain was found in a study of CD8 T cells in Susac syndrome. Random hexamers were used to reverse transcribe an amount of roughly 0.45 to 1 ug RNA. Multiplex PCR with immunoSEQ amplified the TCR beta CDR3 across 54 Vbeta and 13 Jbeta. MiXCR, applied by TCRdb to the immunoSEQ multiplex PCR reads, yields one record per CDR3 protein. The table lists roughly 200,000 distinct CDR3 sequences, around 95% of them singletons, with 0.093% in the top ten. CD8+ and CD4+ blood T cells underwent TCR beta sequencing. Negative isolation yielded the CD8+ and CD4+ T cells, while FACS enriched the TEMRA cells. This CDR3 contains 12 residues. Deletions cut 2 bases from V and 2 bases from J, with 6 bases between. Looked up from germline, CDR1 is GTSNPN and CDR2 is SVGIG (reference sequence).

J is TRBJ1-1 and V is TRBV30; D call uncertain. This clonotype was sampled from a human donor with multiple sclerosis. Sequencing input: CD4+ T cells from PBMCs. CDR3 protein: CAWSQENTEAFF. The CDR3 DNA reads as TGTGCCTGGAGTCAGGAAAACACTGAAGCTTTCTTT. Using reference TRBV30 and TRBJ1-1 for the parts outside the CDR3, the full variable domain is SQTIHQWPATLVQPVGSPLSLECTVEGTSNPNLYWYRQAAGRGLQLLFYSVGIGQISSEVPQNLSASRPQDRQFILSSKKLLLSDSGFYLCAWSQENTEAFFGQGTRLTVV.